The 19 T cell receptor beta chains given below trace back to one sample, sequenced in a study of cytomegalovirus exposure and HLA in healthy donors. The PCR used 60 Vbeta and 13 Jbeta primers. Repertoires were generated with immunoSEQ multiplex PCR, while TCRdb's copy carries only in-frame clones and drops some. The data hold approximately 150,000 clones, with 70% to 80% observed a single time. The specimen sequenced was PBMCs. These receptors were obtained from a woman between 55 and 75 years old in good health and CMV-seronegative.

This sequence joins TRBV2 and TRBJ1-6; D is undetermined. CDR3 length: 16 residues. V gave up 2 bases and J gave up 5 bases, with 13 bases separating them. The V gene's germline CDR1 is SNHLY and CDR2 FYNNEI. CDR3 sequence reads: CASSEYEVRNNSPLHF. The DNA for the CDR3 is TGTGCCAGCAGTGAATACGAGGTCCGGAATAATTCACCCCTCCACTTT.

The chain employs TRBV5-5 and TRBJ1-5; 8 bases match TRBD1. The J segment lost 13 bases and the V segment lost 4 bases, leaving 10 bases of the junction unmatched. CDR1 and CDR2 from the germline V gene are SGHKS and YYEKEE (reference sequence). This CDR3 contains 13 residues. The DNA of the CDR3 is TGTGCCAGCAGCCGATCGACAGGGGAATCTCAGCATTTT. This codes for CASSRSTGESQHF.

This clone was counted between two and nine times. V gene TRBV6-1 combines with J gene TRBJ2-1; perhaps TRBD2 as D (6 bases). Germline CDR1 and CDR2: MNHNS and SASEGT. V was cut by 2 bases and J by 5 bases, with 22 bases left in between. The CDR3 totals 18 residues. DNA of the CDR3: TGTGCCAGCAGTGAAATGCCCGGGGCTAGCGTATTTAACAATGAGCAGTTCTTC. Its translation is CASSEMPGASVFNNEQFF.

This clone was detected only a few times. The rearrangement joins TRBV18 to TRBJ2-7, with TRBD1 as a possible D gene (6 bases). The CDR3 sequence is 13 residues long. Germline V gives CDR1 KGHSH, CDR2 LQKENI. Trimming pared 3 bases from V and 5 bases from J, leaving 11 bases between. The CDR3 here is CASSPGAQDEQYF. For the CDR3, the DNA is TGTGCCAGCTCACCGGGGGCTCAGGACGAGCAGTACTTC. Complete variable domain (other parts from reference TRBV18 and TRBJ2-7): NAGVMQNPRHLVRRRGQEARLRCSPMKGHSHVYWYRQLPEEGLKFMVYLQKENIIDESGMPKERFSAEFPKEGPSILRIQQVVRGDSAAYFCASSPGAQDEQYFGPGTRLTVT.

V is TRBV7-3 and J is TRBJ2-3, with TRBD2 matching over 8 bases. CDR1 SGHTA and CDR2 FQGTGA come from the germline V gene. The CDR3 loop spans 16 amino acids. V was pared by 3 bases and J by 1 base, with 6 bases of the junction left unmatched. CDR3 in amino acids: CASSFWGRGGTDTQYF. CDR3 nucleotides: TGTGCCAGCAGCTTTTGGGGGCGGGGGGGCACAGATACGCAGTATTTT.

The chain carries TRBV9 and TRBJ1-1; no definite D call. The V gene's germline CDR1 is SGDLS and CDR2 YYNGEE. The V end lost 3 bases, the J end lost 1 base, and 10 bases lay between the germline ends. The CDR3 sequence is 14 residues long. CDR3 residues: CASSALSRNTEAFF. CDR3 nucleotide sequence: TGTGCCAGCAGCGCCCTCTCTCGGAACACTGAAGCTTTCTTT.

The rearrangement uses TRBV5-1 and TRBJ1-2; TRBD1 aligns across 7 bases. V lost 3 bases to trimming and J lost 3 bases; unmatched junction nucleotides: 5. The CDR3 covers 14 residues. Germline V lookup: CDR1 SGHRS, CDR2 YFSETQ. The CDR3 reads CASSSTGTDYGYTF. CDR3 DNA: TGCGCCAGCAGCTCCACCGGGACAGACTATGGCTACACCTTC.

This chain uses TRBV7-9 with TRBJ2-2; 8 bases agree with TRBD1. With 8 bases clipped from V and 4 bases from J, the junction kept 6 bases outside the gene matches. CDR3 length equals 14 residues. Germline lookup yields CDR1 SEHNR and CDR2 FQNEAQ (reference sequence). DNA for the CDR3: TGTGCCAGCGACCAGACAGGGGCCACCGGGGAGCTGTTTTTT. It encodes CASDQTGATGELFF.

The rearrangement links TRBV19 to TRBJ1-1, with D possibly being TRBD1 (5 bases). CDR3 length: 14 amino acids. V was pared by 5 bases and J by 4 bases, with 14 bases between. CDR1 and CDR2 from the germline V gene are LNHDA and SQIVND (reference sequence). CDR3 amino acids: CASSVPRVGTEAFF. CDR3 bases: TGTGCCAGTAGTGTCCCCAGGGTTGGCACTGAAGCTTTCTTT.

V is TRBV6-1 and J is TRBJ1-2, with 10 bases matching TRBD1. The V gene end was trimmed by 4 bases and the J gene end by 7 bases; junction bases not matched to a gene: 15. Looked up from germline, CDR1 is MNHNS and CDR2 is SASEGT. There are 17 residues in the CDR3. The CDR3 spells CASSGTLTGQGIGGYTF. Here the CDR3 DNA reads TGTGCCAGCAGTGGGACGCTCACGGGACAGGGGATTGGTGGCTACACCTTC.

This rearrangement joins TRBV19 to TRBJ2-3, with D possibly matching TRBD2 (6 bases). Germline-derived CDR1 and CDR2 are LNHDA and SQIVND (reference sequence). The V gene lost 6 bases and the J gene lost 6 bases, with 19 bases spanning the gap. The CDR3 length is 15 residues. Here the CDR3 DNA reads TGTGCCAGTAGATCCCCTGGGGTTGGGGGGGATACGCAGTATTTT. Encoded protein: CASRSPGVGGDTQYF.

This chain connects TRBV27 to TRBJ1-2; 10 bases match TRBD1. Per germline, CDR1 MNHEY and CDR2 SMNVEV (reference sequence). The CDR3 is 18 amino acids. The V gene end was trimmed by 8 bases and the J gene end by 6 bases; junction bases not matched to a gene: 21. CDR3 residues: CASSNPPGQGISSDGYTF. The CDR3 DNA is TGTGCCAGCTCAAATCCCCCGGGACAGGGGATTTCCTCCGATGGCTACACCTTC.

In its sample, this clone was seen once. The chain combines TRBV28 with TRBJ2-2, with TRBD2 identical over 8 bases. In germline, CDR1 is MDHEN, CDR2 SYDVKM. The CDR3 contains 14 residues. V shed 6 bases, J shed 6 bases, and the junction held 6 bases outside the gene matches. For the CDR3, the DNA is TGTGCCAGCAGCCCATGGGGACTAGCCGGGGAGCTGTTTTTT. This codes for CASSPWGLAGELFF.

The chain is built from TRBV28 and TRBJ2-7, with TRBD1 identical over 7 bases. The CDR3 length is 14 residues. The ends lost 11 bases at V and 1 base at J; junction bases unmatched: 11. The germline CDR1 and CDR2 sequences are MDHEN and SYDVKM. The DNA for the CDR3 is TGTGCCTCCATGACCACGGACAGGTCCTACGAGCAGTACTTC. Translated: CASMTTDRSYEQYF. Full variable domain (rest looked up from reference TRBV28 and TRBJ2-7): DVKVTQSSRYLVKRTGEKVFLECVQDMDHENMFWYRQDPGLGLRLIYFSYDVKMKEKGDIPEGYSVSREKKERFSLILESASTNQTSMYLCASMTTDRSYEQYFGPGTRLTVT.

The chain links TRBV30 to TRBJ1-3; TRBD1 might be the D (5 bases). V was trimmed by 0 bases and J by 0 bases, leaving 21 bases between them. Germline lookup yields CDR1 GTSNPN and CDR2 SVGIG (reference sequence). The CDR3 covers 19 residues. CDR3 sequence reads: CAWSVWGQGRGSSGNTIYF. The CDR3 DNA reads TGTGCCTGGAGTGTATGGGGTCAGGGCCGGGGGAGCTCTGGAAACACCATATATTTT.

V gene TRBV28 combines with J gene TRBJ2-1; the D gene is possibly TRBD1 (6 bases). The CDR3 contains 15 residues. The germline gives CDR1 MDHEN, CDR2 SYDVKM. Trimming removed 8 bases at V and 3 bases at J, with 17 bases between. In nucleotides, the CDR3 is TGTGCCAGCGTCAGAAGGTCAGGGGTCTACAATGAGCAGTTCTTC. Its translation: CASVRRSGVYNEQFF.

The CDR3: CAISDTGTSGNTIYF. The CDR3, as DNA: TGTGCCATCAGTGACACAGGAACCTCTGGAAACACCATATATTTT. This chain joins TRBV10-3 and TRBJ1-3, with D perhaps matching TRBD1 (5 bases). CDR1 ENHRY and CDR2 SYGVKD come from the germline V gene. The ends were cut back, 3 bases at V and 0 bases at J, with 9 bases in the middle. This CDR3 spans 15 amino acids.

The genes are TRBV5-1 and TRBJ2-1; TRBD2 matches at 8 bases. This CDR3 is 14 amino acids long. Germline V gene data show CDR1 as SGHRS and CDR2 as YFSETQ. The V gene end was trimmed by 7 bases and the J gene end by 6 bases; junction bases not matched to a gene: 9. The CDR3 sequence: CASGLKRGPNEQFF. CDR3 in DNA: TGCGCCAGCGGCCTAAAGCGGGGGCCCAATGAGCAGTTCTTC.

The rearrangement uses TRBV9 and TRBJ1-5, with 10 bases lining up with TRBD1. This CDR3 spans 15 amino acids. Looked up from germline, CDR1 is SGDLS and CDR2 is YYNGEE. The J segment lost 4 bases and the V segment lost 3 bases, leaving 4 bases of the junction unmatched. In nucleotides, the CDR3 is TGTGCCAGCAGCGGACCGGGACAGGGGAATCAGCCCCAGCATTTT. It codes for CASSGPGQGNQPQHF. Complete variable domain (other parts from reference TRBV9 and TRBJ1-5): DSGVTQTPKHLITATGQRVTLRCSPRSGDLSVYWYQQSLDQGLQFLIQYYNGEERAKGNILERFSAQQFPDLHSELNLSSLELGDSALYFCASSGPGQGNQPQHFGDGTRLSIL.